The T cell receptor beta chain described here comes from a study of blood T cell repertoires in COVID-19. For the study at large: The samples span acute and convalescent COVID-19 from the United States, Italy and Spain. T cells, B-cell-depleted T cells, or PBMCs provided the cDNA or gDNA that served as material.

Source study methods: Estimates of nucleated cell counts were drawn from the amplification of reference gene primers. Here immunoSEQ multiplex PCR was the method, and the copy in TCRdb shows in-frame clones only, minus some. The V and J calls and the clone size are those of that table, but D and trimming were determined from the DNA. The data hold 150,000 to 200,000 clones, with 65% to 90% observed a single time. The V gene end was trimmed by 3 bases and the J gene end by 0 bases; junction bases not matched to a gene: 13. Germline V gives CDR1 MNHNS, CDR2 SASEGT. CDR3 length equals 20 residues. V is TRBV6-1 and J is TRBJ2-7, with 14 nucleotides matching TRBD2. The origin of this receptor is a man in his fifties or sixties with acute or convalescent COVID-19. The sample was peripheral blood. Here the CDR3 reads CASSEFGTSGSLGHSYEQYF. CDR3 in DNA: TGTGCCAGCAGTGAGTTCGGGACTAGCGGGAGTTTGGGGCACTCCTACGAGCAGTACTTC.